This T cell receptor (beta chain) was recovered during a study of blood T cell repertoires in COVID-19. Produced via immunoSEQ multiplex PCR; TCRdb's table is partial and in-frame only. This sample carries over 80,000 clones, 65% to 85% of them seen once, and the ten largest clones take about a sixth. Looked up from germline, CDR1 is SGHDT and CDR2 is YYEEEE. Germline trimming cut 4 bases from V and 3 bases from J; bases unmatched to any gene: 4. The CDR3 has 14 amino acids. The chain is built from TRBV5-6 and TRBJ1-1; 9 bases match TRBD1. The sequence was collected from a woman aged 60-75 years with acute or convalescent COVID-19. Input material: peripheral blood. The CDR3 sequence: CASSPGQGYTEAFF. The CDR3 DNA reads TGTGCCAGCAGCCCGGGACAGGGCTACACTGAAGCTTTCTTT.